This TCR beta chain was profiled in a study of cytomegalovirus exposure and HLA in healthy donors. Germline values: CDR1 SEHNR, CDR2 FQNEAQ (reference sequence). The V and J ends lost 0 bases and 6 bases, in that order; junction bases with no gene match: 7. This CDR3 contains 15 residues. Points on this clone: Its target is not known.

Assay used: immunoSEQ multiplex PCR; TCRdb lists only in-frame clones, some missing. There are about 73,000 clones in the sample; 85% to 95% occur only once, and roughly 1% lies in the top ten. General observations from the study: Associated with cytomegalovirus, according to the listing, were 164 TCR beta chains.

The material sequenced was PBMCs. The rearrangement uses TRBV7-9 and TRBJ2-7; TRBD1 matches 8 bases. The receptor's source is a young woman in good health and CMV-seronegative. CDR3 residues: CASSLAQGASSEQYF. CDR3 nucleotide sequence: TGTGCCAGCAGCTTAGCCCAGGGGGCGTCGAGCGAGCAGTACTTC. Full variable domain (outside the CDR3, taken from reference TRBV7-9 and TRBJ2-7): DTGVSQNPRHKITKRGQNVTFRCDPISEHNRLYWYRQTLGQGPEFLTYFQNEAQLEKSRLLSDRFSAERPKGSFSTLEIQRTEQGDSAMYLCASSLAQGASSEQYFGPGTRLTVT.